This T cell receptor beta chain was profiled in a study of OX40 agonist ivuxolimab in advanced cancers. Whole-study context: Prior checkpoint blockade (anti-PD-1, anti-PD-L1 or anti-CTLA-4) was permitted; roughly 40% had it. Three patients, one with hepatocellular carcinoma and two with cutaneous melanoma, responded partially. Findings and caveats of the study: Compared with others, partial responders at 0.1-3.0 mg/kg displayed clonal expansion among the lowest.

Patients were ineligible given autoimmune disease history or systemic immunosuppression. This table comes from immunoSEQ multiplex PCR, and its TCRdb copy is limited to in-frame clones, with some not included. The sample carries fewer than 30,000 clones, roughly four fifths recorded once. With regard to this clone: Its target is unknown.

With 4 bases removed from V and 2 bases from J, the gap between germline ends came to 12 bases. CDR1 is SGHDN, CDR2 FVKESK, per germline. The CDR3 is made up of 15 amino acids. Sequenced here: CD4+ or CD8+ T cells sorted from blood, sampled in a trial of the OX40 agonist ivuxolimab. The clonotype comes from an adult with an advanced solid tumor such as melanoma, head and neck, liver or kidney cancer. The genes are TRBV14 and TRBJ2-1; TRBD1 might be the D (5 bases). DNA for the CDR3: TGTGCCAGCAGCCCCTGGGGCGGTACCTACAATGAGCAGTTCTTC. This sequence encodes CASSPWGGTYNEQFF.